Below, 13 T cell receptor beta chains from the same sample are listed, as sequenced in a study of shared clonotypes between healthy human individuals. Here immunoSEQ multiplex PCR was the method, and the copy in TCRdb shows in-frame clones only, minus some. The profile shows over 850,000 clones, around three quarters of them singletons. Sequences were obtained from memory CD4+ T cells from PBMCs. Subset reported: CD45RA-negative fraction. These receptors originate from a man between 18 and 35 years old in good health. Some clones in this sample may be carry-over from other donors' samples.

Only one count was recorded for this clone. The chain joins TRBV5-1 to TRBJ2-1, with D hard to call. Germline V gene data show CDR1 as SGHRS and CDR2 as YFSETQ. The CDR3 contains 15 residues. Trimming removed 0 bases from V and 4 bases from J, with 11 bases in between. CDR3 protein: CASSLGFGRYNEQFF. The CDR3 coding sequence is TGCGCCAGCAGCTTGGGGTTCGGCAGATACAATGAGCAGTTCTTC.

J is TRBJ2-3 and V is TRBV5-1; no firm D call. Trimming shortened V by 0 bases and J by 6 bases, and 11 bases separated the two germline ends. The CDR3 extends over 14 amino acids. The germline CDR1 and CDR2 sequences are SGHRS and YFSETQ. The CDR3 DNA is TGCGCCAGCAGCTTGGCACGCCTTTGGGATACGCAGTATTTT. It translates to CASSLARLWDTQYF.

V usage is TRBV5-5 and J usage is TRBJ2-7, with a tentative D call TRBD2 (5 bases). The CDR3 consists of 13 residues. Germline V gives CDR1 SGHKS, CDR2 YYEKEE (reference sequence). V shed 4 bases and J shed 3 bases, with 11 bases lying between them. The CDR3 DNA is TGTGCCAGCAGCGAGGACTCTTACTACGAGCAGTACTTC. It encodes CASSEDSYYEQYF.

The chain links TRBV5-1 to TRBJ1-1; D ambiguous. CDR1 and CDR2 from the germline V gene are SGHRS and YFSETQ. V gave up 3 bases and J gave up 1 base, with 10 bases separating them. This CDR3 region has 14 residues. CDR3 loop: CASSYWTGNTEAFF. CDR3 nucleotide sequence: TGCGCCAGCAGCTATTGGACGGGGAACACTGAAGCTTTCTTT.

The chain recombines TRBV18 with TRBJ2-5; no clear D. This CDR3 comprises 13 residues. Germline values: CDR1 KGHSH, CDR2 LQKENI. V gave up 8 bases and J gave up 5 bases, with 15 bases separating them. CDR3 in amino acids: CASLRSPRETQYF. The CDR3 bases are TGTGCCAGCCTGAGGTCACCGAGGGAGACCCAGTACTTC.

The chain couples TRBV2 to TRBJ1-1; 7 bases line up with TRBD1. Germline V gives CDR1 SNHLY, CDR2 FYNNEI. Trimming removed 6 bases from V and 6 bases from J; junction bases left unmatched: 7. This CDR3 has 13 residues. In nucleotides, the CDR3 is TGTGCCAGCAGAGCTGACAGGGCCGCTGAAGCTTTCTTT. It is translated as CASRADRAAEAFF.

The V gene is TRBV29-1, the J gene TRBJ2-3; a possible D gene is TRBD2 (6 bases). The V and J ends lost 1 base and 0 bases respectively, with 23 bases between them. CDR3 length equals 19 residues. Germline assignment: CDR1 SQVTM and CDR2 ANQGSEA. In DNA, the CDR3 is TGCAGCGTTGAAGGGGCCCAAGGGACTTTAGTTAAGAGCACAGATACGCAGTATTTT. Translating gives CSVEGAQGTLVKSTDTQYF.

In its sample, this clone was seen once. The chain uses TRBV14 and TRBJ1-1; a weak D match, TRBD1 (5 bases). V dropped 0 bases and J dropped 3 bases, with 23 bases sitting between them. CDR3 length equals 19 residues. Germline lookup yields CDR1 SGHDN and CDR2 FVKESK. CDR3 loop: CASSQEPSGVSGGDTEAFF. The CDR3 nucleotides read TGTGCCAGCAGCCAAGAACCCTCCGGTGTGTCAGGAGGGGACACTGAAGCTTTCTTT.

This chain uses TRBV2 with TRBJ2-3; D is unresolved. The CDR3 is made up of 14 amino acids. Trimming left V 1 base short and J 2 bases short, with 7 bases between. Germline V lookup: CDR1 SNHLY, CDR2 FYNNEI. As DNA, the CDR3 is TGTGCCAGCAGTGAAGGGTCCTTCACAGATACGCAGTATTTT. Its protein product is CASSEGSFTDTQYF.

This chain joins TRBV7-9 and TRBJ2-7; 9 nucleotides match TRBD1. Trimming at V came to 3 bases and at J to 0 bases, leaving 3 bases not matched to a gene. CDR1 SEHNR and CDR2 FQNEAQ come from the germline V gene (reference sequence). The CDR3 has 15 amino acids. The CDR3 sequence: CASSLGQGLSYEQYF. The CDR3 coding sequence is TGTGCCAGCAGCTTGGGACAGGGCCTCTCCTACGAGCAGTACTTC.

The chain is built from TRBV7-2 and TRBJ1-1; D is possibly TRBD1 (6 bases). V lost 5 bases, J lost 4 bases, and 14 bases lay in between. This CDR3 contains 14 residues. Germline CDR1 is SGHTA and CDR2 is FQGNSA. As DNA, the CDR3 is TGTGCCAGCAGCCCCAACAGGGCAGGCACTGAAGCTTTCTTT. This sequence encodes CASSPNRAGTEAFF.

V and J are TRBV10-3 and TRBJ2-2; D uncertain. The V and J ends lost 0 bases and 1 base respectively, with 6 bases between them. This CDR3 has 15 residues. The germline V gene has CDR1 ENHRY and CDR2 SYGVKD. As DNA, the CDR3 is TGTGCCATCAGTGAGTCTCCAGAGAACACCGGGGAGCTGTTTTTT. Protein sequence: CAISESPENTGELFF.

The rearrangement links TRBV30 to TRBJ1-5; 8 bases are shared with TRBD1. Per the germline V gene, CDR1 is GTSNPN and CDR2 is SVGIG (reference sequence). This CDR3 is built from 13 residues. Trimming took 6 bases from V and 11 from J; bases not matched to a gene: 12. DNA of the CDR3: TGTGCCTGCCTCGGGACAGGCGGAGGGTCCCAGCATTTT. This sequence encodes CACLGTGGGSQHF.